This entry lists 29 T cell receptor beta chains sequenced from one sample in a study of graft-versus-host responses after intestinal transplantation. Their antigens are not known. The protocol was immunoSEQ multiplex PCR, while the TCRdb copy is restricted to in-frame clones and leaves out a portion. Of 70,000 to 95,000 clones in the sample, around 93% were seen once. The material sequenced was unstimulated CD8+ T cells sorted from spleen or lymph node cells, taken before transplant. All receptors come from a human donor who was the organ donor for an intestinal transplant.

The rearrangement links TRBV19 to TRBJ1-1; the D gene is possibly TRBD1 (5 bases). Germline lookup yields CDR1 LNHDA and CDR2 SQIVND (reference sequence). V was shortened by 8 bases and J by 5 bases, with 18 bases between the two germline ends. The CDR3 length is 14 residues. The CDR3 region has the DNA TGTGCCAGTCGGGCCCAGGGTGTTCGAACTGAAGCTTTCTTT. It translates to CASRAQGVRTEAFF.

The chain carries TRBV2 and TRBJ1-2; TRBD1 matches at 7 bases. Per germline, CDR1 SNHLY and CDR2 FYNNEI. This CDR3 has 13 residues. V was clipped by 4 bases and J by 5 bases; unmatched bases: 4. DNA for the CDR3: TGTGCCAGCAGTGCGGCAGGGGGATATGGCTACACCTTC. It yields the protein CASSAAGGYGYTF.

The CDR3 bases are TGTGCCAGCACCGAGGGCCTGACAGGGGATCAAGAGACCCAGTACTTC. Protein sequence: CASTEGLTGDQETQYF. The chain carries TRBV7-9 and TRBJ2-5, with TRBD1 identical over 8 bases. J was trimmed by 2 bases and V by 7 bases; bases with no gene match: 12. The CDR3 is 16 amino acids. CDR1 and CDR2 (germline): SEHNR, FQNEAQ (reference sequence).

V and J are TRBV6-1 and TRBJ2-5; D remains ambiguous. The CDR3 totals 14 residues. Germline V CDR1 and CDR2: MNHNS, SASEGT. Trimming pared 5 bases from V and 3 bases from J, leaving 13 bases between. The CDR3 DNA is TGTGCCAGCAGTCTCGGAGCCCGGAAAGAGACCCAGTACTTC. Amino acids: CASSLGARKETQYF.

V is TRBV9 and J is TRBJ1-3, with D perhaps TRBD1 (5 bases). The V gene lost 7 bases and the J gene lost 0 bases, with 17 bases spanning the gap. Germline V gene data show CDR1 as SGDLS and CDR2 as YYNGEE. This CDR3 is built from 16 residues. The CDR3 nucleotides are TGTGCCAGCCAGCTTTCGGGAGGACACTCTGGAAACACCATATATTTT. Its translation is CASQLSGGHSGNTIYF.

The chain combines TRBV19 with TRBJ2-7; 7 bases line up with TRBD2. V was pared by 5 bases and J by 3 bases, with 7 bases of the junction left unmatched. The length of the CDR3 is 14 residues. Germline CDR1 reads LNHDA; CDR2 reads SQIVND (reference sequence). The CDR3 protein is CASSFGGSGYEQYF. Written as DNA, the CDR3 is TGTGCCAGTAGTTTCGGGGGGTCCGGCTACGAGCAGTACTTC.

V and J are TRBV4-1 and TRBJ2-3; 8 bases are shared with TRBD2. V lost 4 bases, J lost 2 bases, and 8 bases stayed unmatched. Germline CDR1 and CDR2: MGHRA and YSYEKL. This CDR3 spans 16 amino acids. CDR3: CASSLRTSGITDTQYF. The CDR3 DNA is TGCGCCAGCAGCCTACGCACTAGCGGTATCACAGATACGCAGTATTTT.

V usage is TRBV23-1 and J usage is TRBJ2-3, with 13 bases aligning to TRBD2. TRBV23-1 qualifies as an ORF whose function is uncertain. CDR3 length: 19 residues. Losses at the gene ends were 5 bases for V and 4 bases for J; bases not matched to a gene: 15. The CDR3 loop reads CASSTGQQTSGREADTQYF. CDR3 bases: TGCGCCAGCAGTACGGGACAGCAAACTAGCGGGAGGGAAGCAGATACGCAGTATTTT.

V is TRBV21-1 and J is TRBJ2-7; the table names TRBD2, a call not compared with the DNA. TRBV21-1 is termed a pseudogene. CDR3 size: 14 residues. Written as DNA, the CDR3 is TGTGCCAGCAGCAAAGAAGGCGGGACGGACGAGCAGTACTTC. Translation: CASSKEGGTDEQYF.

This chain links TRBV19 with TRBJ2-7, with 7 bases fitting TRBD1. Germline values: CDR1 LNHDA, CDR2 SQIVND (reference sequence). V was clipped by 6 bases and J by 4 bases; unmatched bases: 9. The CDR3 runs to 14 residues. The DNA for the CDR3 is TGTGCCAGTAGCATCGACAGGGAGATTTACGAGCAGTACTTC. Protein: CASSIDREIYEQYF.

The chain joins TRBV19 to TRBJ1-2; D call uncertain. Trimming took 3 bases from V and 6 from J, leaving 11 bases between them. The CDR3 covers 13 residues. Germline CDR1 is LNHDA and CDR2 is SQIVND (reference sequence). The CDR3 region is CASSIDLTDGYTF. DNA for the CDR3: TGTGCCAGTAGTATCGACTTAACTGATGGCTACACCTTC. The full variable domain, rest sourced from reference TRBV19 and TRBJ1-2, is DGGITQSPKYLFRKEGQNVTLSCEQNLNHDAMYWYRQDPGQGLRLIYYSQIVNDFQKGDIAEGYSVSREKKESFPLTVTSAQKNPTAFYLCASSIDLTDGYTFGSGTRLTVV.

The V gene is TRBV13, the J gene TRBJ1-2; possibly TRBD1 for D (5 bases). CDR1 PRHDT and CDR2 FYEKMQ come from the germline V gene (reference sequence). This CDR3 has 13 residues. V lost 8 bases to trimming and J lost 2 bases, with 12 bases between them. The CDR3 here is CASSGLANYGYTF. The CDR3 coding sequence is TGTGCCAGCTCAGGGTTGGCGAACTATGGCTACACCTTC.

The sample holds one count of this clone. This sequence joins TRBV10-3 and TRBJ1-5; 10 bases agree with TRBD1. The CDR3 spans 14 residues. CDR1 and CDR2 (germline): ENHRY, SYGVKD. The J segment lost 4 bases and the V segment lost 10 bases, leaving 7 bases of the junction unmatched. CDR3 sequence (DNA): TGTGCCACTCAAGACAGGGGGCATAATCAGCCCCAGCATTTT. Amino acid sequence: CATQDRGHNQPQHF.

This clone was seen a single time. The genes are TRBV19 and TRBJ2-7, with TRBD1 as a possible D gene (5 bases). Trimming shortened V by 5 bases and J by 2 bases, and 10 bases separated the two germline ends. Germline V gene data show CDR1 as LNHDA and CDR2 as SQIVND (reference sequence). This CDR3 spans 13 amino acids. In DNA, the CDR3 is TGTGCCAGTAGTTCCCAGGGTGCCTACGAGCAGTACTTC. Its translation is CASSSQGAYEQYF. The variable domain in full, with the rest retrieved from reference TRBV19 and TRBJ2-7, is DGGITQSPKYLFRKEGQNVTLSCEQNLNHDAMYWYRQDPGQGLRLIYYSQIVNDFQKGDIAEGYSVSREKKESFPLTVTSAQKNPTAFYLCASSSQGAYEQYFGPGTRLTVT.

The chain joins TRBV7-9 to TRBJ2-2, with D possibly matching TRBD2 (5 bases). Deletions cut 2 bases from V and 3 bases from J, with 13 bases between. Germline-derived CDR1 and CDR2 are SEHNR and FQNEAQ (reference sequence). The CDR3 has 16 amino acids. CDR3 sequence reads: CASSLFRGVDTGELFF. Here the CDR3 DNA reads TGTGCCAGCAGCTTATTTCGGGGAGTAGACACCGGGGAGCTGTTTTTT. Filled out from reference TRBV7-9 and TRBJ2-2, the complete variable domain reads DTGVSQNPRHKITKRGQNVTFRCDPISEHNRLYWYRQTLGQGPEFLTYFQNEAQLEKSRLLSDRFSAERPKGSFSTLEIQRTEQGDSAMYLCASSLFRGVDTGELFFGEGSRLTVL.

This clone was seen just once. The chain is built from TRBV4-2 and TRBJ2-3, with TRBD2 identical over 12 bases. The CDR3 runs to 15 residues. The V and J ends lost 0 bases and 12 bases, in that order; junction bases with no gene match: 7. Germline assignment: CDR1 LGHNA and CDR2 YNFKEQ. CDR3 amino acids: CASSQDRPSGGVQYF. The CDR3 DNA is TGTGCCAGCAGCCAAGATAGACCTAGCGGGGGGGTTCAGTATTTT.

J is TRBJ2-7 and V is TRBV6-1; 7 nucleotides agree with TRBD2. Germline CDR1 reads MNHNS; CDR2 reads SASEGT. The CDR3 consists of 13 residues. Losses at the gene ends were 7 bases for V and 2 bases for J; bases not matched to a gene: 5. The CDR3 DNA follows: TGTGCCAGCATACAGCGGGGAACCTACGAGCAGTACTTC. Translated: CASIQRGTYEQYF.

The chain links TRBV4-2 to TRBJ2-7; 9 positions match TRBD2. Germline loops: CDR1 LGHNA, CDR2 YNFKEQ. This CDR3 spans 15 amino acids. V shed 4 bases, J shed 1 base, and the junction held 5 bases outside the gene matches. The CDR3 nucleotides read TGTGCCAGCAGCCTCACTAGCGGGTTTTCCTACGAGCAGTACTTC. Translation gives CASSLTSGFSYEQYF.

The DNA for the CDR3 is TGCAGCGTTGACCCTGGACTAGCAGACACCGGGGAGCTGTTTTTT. Residues: CSVDPGLADTGELFF. The chain carries TRBV29-1 and TRBJ2-2, with 8 bases fitting TRBD2. Germline lookup yields CDR1 SQVTM and CDR2 ANQGSEA. The length of the CDR3 is 15 residues. V gave up 3 bases and J gave up 3 bases; unmatched junction bases: 6.

The chain links TRBV19 to TRBJ2-1; TRBD2 agrees at 11 bases. Losses at the gene ends were 5 bases for V and 3 bases for J; bases not matched to a gene: 3. The CDR3 consists of 15 residues. Per the germline V gene, CDR1 is LNHDA and CDR2 is SQIVND (reference sequence). The chain's CDR3 is CASSLGTSGYNEQFF. The CDR3 coding sequence is TGTGCCAGTAGTCTGGGGACTAGCGGCTACAATGAGCAGTTCTTC.

The V and J genes are TRBV6-1 and TRBJ1-3; D perhaps matches TRBD1 (5 bases). V lost 4 bases and J lost 1, with 14 bases in between. The CDR3 runs 16 residues. Germline loops: CDR1 MNHNS, CDR2 SASEGT. CDR3 amino acids: CASSGTGPLSGNTIYF. CDR3 bases: TGTGCCAGCAGTGGTACAGGACCTCTATCTGGAAACACCATATATTTT.

The chain is built from TRBV6-5 and TRBJ1-1; D is undetermined. The CDR3 extends over 13 amino acids. Germline CDR1 and CDR2: MNHEY and SVGAGI. Trimming took off 6 bases at V and 4 bases at J, with 12 bases between the two ends. The CDR3 DNA reads as TGTGCCAGCAGACGAGGTTCGGGCACTGAAGCTTTCTTT. It translates to CASRRGSGTEAFF.

This clone came up once. The chain has TRBV4-1 and TRBJ1-3; D is uncertain. CDR1 is MGHRA, CDR2 YSYEKL, per germline. This CDR3 region has 16 residues. Trimming pared 1 base from V and 0 bases from J, leaving 10 bases between. The CDR3 reads CASSQGVGASGNTIYF. CDR3 coding DNA: TGCGCCAGCAGCCAAGGGGTCGGAGCCTCTGGAAACACCATATATTTT.

This clone was found a few times. The chain has TRBV4-1 and TRBJ1-2; D uncertain. This CDR3 region has 15 residues. V was shortened by 5 bases and J by 4 bases, with 17 bases between the two germline ends. CDR1 is MGHRA, CDR2 YSYEKL, per germline. In DNA, the CDR3 is TGCGCCAGCAGCGAAAGATCGACACAGCCCTATGGCTACACCTTC. Its translation is CASSERSTQPYGYTF.

V gene TRBV7-8 combines with J gene TRBJ2-5; 10 bases agree with TRBD2. The CDR3 is 15 amino acids. Germline trimming cut 7 bases from V and 7 bases from J; bases unmatched to any gene: 12. Per germline, CDR1 SGHVS and CDR2 FQNEAQ. CDR3 protein: CASTPGPSGRLTQYF. CDR3 nucleotides: TGTGCCAGCACCCCCGGCCCTAGCGGGAGATTGACCCAGTACTTC.

The V and J genes are TRBV19 and TRBJ1-1; 12 positions match TRBD1. V lost 3 bases, J lost 0 bases, and 2 bases stayed unmatched. Per germline, CDR1 LNHDA and CDR2 SQIVND (reference sequence). The CDR3 is 16 residues long. CDR3 coding DNA: TGTGCCAGTAGTATGGGACAGGGGGCCCTGAACACTGAAGCTTTCTTT. Amino acid sequence: CASSMGQGALNTEAFF. Together with reference TRBV19 and TRBJ1-1, the CDR3 gives the full variable domain: DGGITQSPKYLFRKEGQNVTLSCEQNLNHDAMYWYRQDPGQGLRLIYYSQIVNDFQKGDIAEGYSVSREKKESFPLTVTSAQKNPTAFYLCASSMGQGALNTEAFFGQGTRLTVV.

This chain links TRBV5-4 with TRBJ2-3; 8 nucleotides match TRBD1. CDR1 and CDR2 from the germline V gene are SGHNT and YYREEE (reference sequence). With V trimmed by 4 bases and J by 2 bases, 12 bases remained unmatched. This CDR3 has 17 amino acids. The DNA of the CDR3 is TGTGCCAGCAGCCAAAATCCCAGGACAGGGATCACAGATACGCAGTATTTT. It specifies CASSQNPRTGITDTQYF.

This chain connects TRBV27 to TRBJ2-1; possible D gene TRBD2, 5 bases. Looked up from germline, CDR1 is MNHEY and CDR2 is SMNVEV (reference sequence). This CDR3 is 17 amino acids long. Deletions cut 4 bases from V and 4 bases from J, with 20 bases between. The CDR3 protein is CASSSNLDPWEYNEQFF. DNA for the CDR3: TGTGCCAGCAGTTCCAACTTAGACCCCTGGGAGTACAATGAGCAGTTCTTC.

This chain joins TRBV7-3 and TRBJ2-1, with 8 bases fitting TRBD2. The V and J ends lost 5 bases and 1 base, in that order; junction bases with no gene match: 7. Germline assignment: CDR1 SGHTA and CDR2 FQGTGA. The CDR3 runs 16 residues. The CDR3, as DNA: TGTGCCAGCAGCACAGCCGGGGGGGGGTCCTACAATGAGCAGTTCTTC. This encodes CASSTAGGGSYNEQFF.